This TCR beta chain was sequenced for a study of patients and donors after allogeneic stem cell transplantation. Germline V gene sequence: CDR1 SEHNR, CDR2 FQNEAQ (reference sequence). This CDR3 region has 13 residues. Deletions cut 3 bases from V and 4 bases from J, with 9 bases between. TCRdb passed the RT-PCR reads through MiXCR, listing each CDR3 protein once. Among 25,000 to 35,000 distinct CDR3 sequences listed, about 6.8% were seen once. This clonotype has more than one count but fewer than ten. Material: blood, either unsorted or a sorted T cell fraction (not recorded which). V usage is TRBV7-9 and J usage is TRBJ2-5; D may be TRBD2 (6 bases). This TCR derives from a human donor who was either an allogeneic HSCT recipient or a stem cell or donor lymphocyte infusion donor (not recorded which). It is not recorded whose cells these are; they may come from a transplant donor. CDR3 in DNA: TGTGCCAGCAGCTTCTGGGACTCAGAGACCCAGTACTTC. Translation: CASSFWDSETQYF.